This T cell receptor (beta chain) stems from a study of cytomegalovirus exposure and HLA in healthy donors. Overall study context: Samples from HLA-typed donors yielded about 85 million unique TCRs in an early data release.

Details on this clone: Its matching antigen is unknown.

It was with 60 Vbeta and 13 Jbeta primers that the PCR ran. This table comes from immunoSEQ multiplex PCR, and its TCRdb copy is limited to in-frame clones, with some not included. The sample has more than 150,000 clones, roughly four fifths seen once. Per germline, CDR1 LNHDA and CDR2 SQIVND (reference sequence). The ends lost 3 bases at V and 4 bases at J; junction bases unmatched: 18. The CDR3 has 20 residues. Study outcomes and limitations: 87-base-pair reads could not separate some V segments, including TRBV6-2 and TRBV6-3. There were some public TCRs occurring in many donors, but most TCR sequences were rare.

Sample: PBMCs. V and J are TRBV19 and TRBJ1-2; TRBD1 aligns across 12 bases. The TCR sequence derives from a man aged 35 to 55 in good health and CMV-seronegative. CDR3 coding DNA: TGTGCCAGTAGTATGGCCGGGACAGGGGGCGACTCTGCAGTTTTCTATGGCTACACCTTC. Encoded protein: CASSMAGTGGDSAVFYGYTF.